The rows below give T cell receptor beta chains drawn from one sample of a study of CD8 T cells in ankylosing spondylitis. TCRdb reprocessed the 5' RACE reads via MiXCR and lists one record per CDR3 protein. The table lists about 390,000 distinct CDR3 sequences, 20% to 25% of them singletons. Specimen: blood, either unsorted or a sorted T cell fraction (not recorded which). Source of these receptors: a male donor with ankylosing spondylitis. Each CDR3 is given with its conserved first and last residue. Fields, in order: clone size, J gene, V gene, D gene, CDR3 DNA, CDR3 protein. A D gene is named only where the DNA matches it firmly. Some rows have no size entry. The others give once, few or many, or a class for an expanded clone.

size: few
J: TRBJ1-1
V: TRBV14
D: NA
DNA: TGTGCCAGCAGCCGGATGGAGGGGTGGGACACTGAAGCTTTCTTT
CDR3: CASSRMEGWDTEAFF

size: NA
J: TRBJ1-2
V: TRBV5-1
D: NA
DNA: TGCGCCAGCAGCCACCGGGCCCAAGAAAGTGGGGATAATGGCTACACCTTC
CDR3: CASSHRAQESGDNGYTF

size: NA
J: TRBJ2-7
V: TRBV20-1
D: NA
DNA: TGCAGTGCTAGGGCCGAAAAGGCAGGGATGGTAGGGCAGTACTTC
CDR3: CSARAEKAGMVGQYF

size: NA
J: TRBJ2-7
V: TRBV18
D: NA
DNA: TGTGCCAGCTCACCACCTCGGCTAGACACCTACGAGCAGTACTTC
CDR3: CASSPPRLDTYEQYF

size: NA
J: TRBJ2-5
V: TRBV7-3
D: NA
DNA: TGTGCCAGCAGCTCAGACAGACAAGAGACCCAGTACTTC
CDR3: CASSSDRQETQYF

size: NA
J: TRBJ1-1
V: TRBV2
D: NA
DNA: TGTGCCAGCAGCGGGAATATTTTGAACACTGAAGCTTTCTTT
CDR3: CASSGNILNTEAFF

size: NA
J: TRBJ1-5
V: TRBV12-3/TRBV12-4
D: TRBD1
DNA: TGTGCCAGCAGGGGGACAGGGGGCTTTCAGCCCCAGCATTTT
CDR3: CASRGTGGFQPQHF

size: NA
J: TRBJ2-1
V: TRBV6-1
D: NA
DNA: TGTGCCAGCAGGGAAACAGGGGGAGTTTCCAGCGGGAAATACAATGAGCAGTTCTTC
CDR3: CASRETGGVSSGKYNEQFF

size: few
J: TRBJ1-1
V: TRBV7-2
D: NA
DNA: TGTGCCAGCAGCTTCGGGCACACCTCGAACACTGAAGCTTTCTTT
CDR3: CASSFGHTSNTEAFF

size: few
J: TRBJ2-1
V: TRBV5-1
D: NA
DNA: TGCGCCAGCAGCTTGGAGGCGGGATCGGTCAATGAGCAGTTCTTC
CDR3: CASSLEAGSVNEQFF

size: few
J: TRBJ2-1
V: TRBV5-1
D: TRBD2
DNA: TGCGCCAGCAGCTCACCACTAGCGGGAGGTCGGGTCGGTACATTCCATGAGCAGTTCTTC
CDR3: CASSSPLAGGRVGTFHEQFF

size: NA
J: TRBJ2-3
V: TRBV5-4
D: TRBD2
DNA: TGTGCCAGCACCCCGGGACTAGCTATCACAGATACGCAGTATTTT
CDR3: CASTPGLAITDTQYF

size: many
J: TRBJ2-7
V: TRBV12-3/TRBV12-4
D: NA
DNA: TGTGCCAGCAGCCGTGGTCCGACCTACGAGCAGTACTTC
CDR3: CASSRGPTYEQYF

size: few
J: TRBJ2-5
V: TRBV11-2
D: TRBD2
DNA: TGTGCCAGCAGCGTTAGTCTGCCGGGACTAGGGACTTTACTTAACCAAGAGACCCAGTACTTC
CDR3: CASSVSLPGLGTLLNQETQYF

size: NA
J: TRBJ2-5
V: TRBV12-3/TRBV12-4
D: TRBD1
DNA: TGTGCCAGCAGTCAAATGACCGGGACAGGGGGCTACCAAGAGACCCAGTACTTC
CDR3: CASSQMTGTGGYQETQYF

size: few
J: TRBJ1-3
V: TRBV3-1
D: NA
DNA: TGTGCCAGCACAACGAACGGGAACTCTGGAAACACCATATATTTT
CDR3: CASTTNGNSGNTIYF

size: NA
J: TRBJ1-1
V: TRBV9
D: NA
DNA: TGTGCCAGCAGCGCTTCGATGCTCCGCACTGAAGCTTTCTTT
CDR3: CASSASMLRTEAFF

size: NA
J: TRBJ2-5
V: TRBV4-3
D: TRBD2
DNA: TGCGCCAGCAGCCAAGTGATCAGCGGGAGGCTCCAAGAGACCCAGTACTTC
CDR3: CASSQVISGRLQETQYF

size: few
J: TRBJ1-1
V: TRBV29-1
D: TRBD1
DNA: TGCAGCGTGGGGTCGACAGGGACGGGGACTGAAGCTTTCTTT
CDR3: CSVGSTGTGTEAFF

size: NA
J: TRBJ2-3
V: TRBV11-3
D: NA
DNA: TGTGCCAGCAGCTTAACCGGGACCTTAGGGAGCACAGATACGCAGTATTTT
CDR3: CASSLTGTLGSTDTQYF

size: few
J: TRBJ2-7
V: TRBV5-1
D: TRBD1
DNA: TGCGCCAGCAGCTTTACAGGGGCCTACGAGCAGTACTTC
CDR3: CASSFTGAYEQYF

size: NA
J: TRBJ2-3
V: TRBV4-3
D: TRBD2
DNA: TGCGCCAGCAGCCAAGATTCCACCAGGGCTAGCGGGAGGGGAGATACGCAGTATTTT
CDR3: CASSQDSTRASGRGDTQYF

size: NA
J: TRBJ2-5
V: TRBV10-2
D: NA
DNA: TGCGCCAGCAGTGATGGGAGCCAAGAGACCCAGTACTTC
CDR3: CASSDGSQETQYF

size: few
J: TRBJ2-3
V: TRBV6-6
D: NA
DNA: TGTGCCACCTGCCCTAGGACCCTAGATACGCAGTATTTT
CDR3: CATCPRTLDTQYF

size: many
J: TRBJ2-3
V: TRBV28
D: NA
DNA: TGTGCCAGCAGTTTGCCGCGTACGAGTCATACGCAGTATTTT
CDR3: CASSLPRTSHTQYF

size: NA
J: TRBJ1-1
V: TRBV20-1
D: NA
DNA: TGCAGTGCCACGACAGGAATGAACACTGAAGCTTTCTTT
CDR3: CSATTGMNTEAFF

size: NA
J: TRBJ1-2
V: TRBV3-1
D: NA
DNA: TGTGCCAGCAGTTACAGACAGGCCCAAGGGGTGTTTCGCTTC
CDR3: CASSYRQAQGVFRF

size: NA
J: TRBJ2-6
V: TRBV6-2/TRBV6-3
D: NA
DNA: TGTGCCAGCAGTCCCTCCGGGGTCTCTGGGGCCAACGTCCTGACTTTC
CDR3: CASSPSGVSGANVLTF

size: many
J: TRBJ2-5
V: TRBV12-3/TRBV12-4
D: NA
DNA: TGTGCCAGCAGTTTTGAAGAGACCCAGTACTTC
CDR3: CASSFEETQYF

size: NA
J: TRBJ2-1
V: TRBV7-9
D: NA
DNA: TGTGCCAGCAGCACAACGACAGTGTACAATGAGCAGTTCTTC
CDR3: CASSTTTVYNEQFF

size: NA
J: TRBJ1-1
V: TRBV7-3
D: NA
DNA: TGTGCCAGCAGCTTTCTTTACACTGAAGCTTTCTTT
CDR3: CASSFLYTEAFF

size: few
J: TRBJ2-7
V: TRBV7-8
D: NA
DNA: TGTGCCAGCAGCTTAGCCGATATAGGCGAGCAGTACTTC
CDR3: CASSLADIGEQYF

size: few
J: TRBJ2-4
V: TRBV15
D: NA
DNA: TGTGCCACCAGGGACGGGAGCGGTAGCAAAAACATTCAGTACTTC
CDR3: CATRDGSGSKNIQYF

size: NA
J: TRBJ2-7
V: TRBV20-1
D: NA
DNA: TGCAGTGCTAGAGCGTTGAGGGGTCTAGGCTACGAGCAGTACTTC
CDR3: CSARALRGLGYEQYF

size: once
J: TRBJ1-1
V: TRBV6-2/TRBV6-3
D: NA
DNA: TGTGCCAGCAGCTACAGTGCTGAAGCTTTCTTT
CDR3: CASSYSAEAFF

size: NA
J: TRBJ1-1
V: TRBV29-1
D: NA
DNA: TGCAGCGTTCGCAGGGGTGACACTGAAGCTTTCTTT
CDR3: CSVRRGDTEAFF

size: NA
J: TRBJ2-7
V: TRBV5-1
D: TRBD2
DNA: TGCGCCAGCAGCTTGGGTCGGCGGGAGGGTGGATACGAGCAGTACTTC
CDR3: CASSLGRREGGYEQYF

size: few
J: TRBJ1-6
V: TRBV12-3/TRBV12-4
D: TRBD1
DNA: TGTGCCAGCAGTTCTCGGACAGGGATAAATTCACCCCTCCACTTT
CDR3: CASSSRTGINSPLHF

size: many
J: TRBJ2-5
V: TRBV5-1
D: NA
DNA: TGCGCCAGCAGCTTGGGGACAGGAGGGGAGACCCAGTACTTC
CDR3: CASSLGTGGETQYF

size: NA
J: TRBJ2-6
V: TRBV5-3
D: NA
DNA: TGTGCCAGAAGCTTGGACTCCACGGGTGGGGCCAACGTCCTGACTTTC
CDR3: CARSLDSTGGANVLTF

size: NA
J: TRBJ2-1
V: TRBV29-1
D: TRBD2
DNA: TGCAGCGTTGAAGGACTAGCGGGAGGTGAGCAGTTCTTC
CDR3: CSVEGLAGGEQFF

size: NA
J: TRBJ2-6
V: TRBV6-2/TRBV6-3
D: NA
DNA: TGTGCCAGCAGTTCGGCAGGGTCCCACTCTGGGGCCAACGTCCTGACTTTC
CDR3: CASSSAGSHSGANVLTF

size: NA
J: TRBJ1-4
V: TRBV27
D: NA
DNA: TGTGCCAGCCGGGAGTCGGCCGCAAATGAAAAACTGTTTTTT
CDR3: CASRESAANEKLFF

size: NA
J: TRBJ2-2
V: TRBV10-3
D: NA
DNA: TGTGCCATCAGCGCGACAGCTCTGGGCACCGGGGAGCTGTTTTTT
CDR3: CAISATALGTGELFF

size: few
J: TRBJ2-1
V: TRBV5-1
D: TRBD2
DNA: TGCGCCAGCAGCATAAGCGGGGGTGCGTCCTACAATGAGCAGTTCTTC
CDR3: CASSISGGASYNEQFF

size: NA
J: TRBJ2-1
V: TRBV24-1
D: TRBD1
DNA: TGTGCCACCAGTGATACCGGGACAGGTAACAATGAGCAGTTCTTC
CDR3: CATSDTGTGNNEQFF

size: NA
J: TRBJ2-1
V: TRBV20-1
D: NA
DNA: TGCAGCGCGAGGGAAAATGAGCAGTTCTTC
CDR3: CSARENEQFF

size: few
J: TRBJ2-1
V: TRBV6-4
D: NA
DNA: TGTGCCAGCAGTATCACCGAGAGCTCCTACAATGAGCAGTTCTTC
CDR3: CASSITESSYNEQFF

size: few
J: TRBJ1-5
V: TRBV6-5
D: NA
DNA: TGTGCCAGCAGTTACTCGTTTAGGGATCAGCCCCAGCATTTT
CDR3: CASSYSFRDQPQHF

size: few
J: TRBJ2-1
V: TRBV4-2
D: TRBD2
DNA: TGTGCCAGCAGCCAAGATTCACTAGCGGGCTCCTACAATGAGCAGTTCTTC
CDR3: CASSQDSLAGSYNEQFF

size: NA
J: TRBJ2-5
V: TRBV20-1
D: TRBD2
DNA: TGCAGTGCTAGACCAGCGGGAGGGCCTGGGGAGACCCAGTACTTC
CDR3: CSARPAGGPGETQYF

size: few
J: TRBJ2-1
V: TRBV25-1
D: TRBD1
DNA: TGTGCCAGCGCCGGGACAGGGAACGACAATGAGCAGTTCTTC
CDR3: CASAGTGNDNEQFF

size: NA
J: TRBJ2-2
V: TRBV11-3
D: TRBD1
DNA: TGTGCCAGCAGCCTACCCCCGACAGGGAGATTGGCCGGGGAGCTGTTTTTT
CDR3: CASSLPPTGRLAGELFF